The 7 T cell receptor beta chains below come from one sample, sequenced in a study of T cells in localized non-small cell lung cancer. The repertoire was sequenced with immunoSEQ multiplex PCR; TCRdb's copy has only in-frame clones and lacks some. This sample has about 11,000 clones, with approximately 90% found just once. Sequencing used peripheral blood, obtained before any cancer treatment. The receptors were gathered from a male donor at least 60 years old with stage III lung adenocarcinoma.

The CDR3 here is CSVGGDIDGYTF. For the CDR3, the DNA is TGCAGCGTTGGAGGGGACATAGATGGCTACACCTTC. The V and J genes are TRBV29-1 and TRBJ1-2; D is perhaps TRBD1 (6 bases). Germline CDR1 is SQVTM and CDR2 is ANQGSEA. V lost 4 bases, J lost 6 bases, and 12 bases lay in between. This CDR3 spans 12 amino acids. The full variable domain, its missing parts supplied by reference TRBV29-1 and TRBJ1-2, is SAVISQKPSRDICQRGTSLTIQCQVDSQVTMMFWYRQQPGQSLTLIATANQGSEATYESGFVIDKFPISRPNLTFSTLTVSNMSPEDSSIYLCSVGGDIDGYTFGSGTRLTVV.

The V and J genes are TRBV11-1 and TRBJ2-2; no firm D call. There are 13 residues in the CDR3. Germline assignment: CDR1 SGHAT and CDR2 FQDESV (reference sequence). V was clipped by 1 base and J by 5 bases, with 5 bases between them. The CDR3 DNA sequence: TGTGCCAGCAGCTTAGACGGAACCGGGGAGCTGTTTTTT. Translation gives CASSLDGTGELFF.

The chain employs TRBV4-3 and TRBJ2-5; 9 bases are shared with TRBD2. Germline CDR1 and CDR2: LGHNA and YSLEER. This CDR3 region has 18 residues. V trimming: 3 bases; J trimming: 2 bases; junction bases outside the gene matches: 13. The DNA for the CDR3 is TGCGCCAGCAGCCAGGCCCATAGCGGGAGTCCTTTTCAAGAGACCCAGTACTTC. Translated, it gives CASSQAHSGSPFQETQYF.

The V call is TRBV28, the J call TRBJ2-5, with D perhaps matching TRBD1 (6 bases). Germline values: CDR1 MDHEN, CDR2 SYDVKM. There are 14 residues in the CDR3. The V end lost 7 bases, the J end lost 2 bases, and 14 bases lay between the germline ends. CDR3 amino acids: CASIPYRGQETQYF. As DNA, the CDR3 is TGTGCCAGCATCCCGTATAGGGGGCAAGAGACCCAGTACTTC.

The CDR3 bases are TGTGCCAGCAGTTTAGGGACTAGCGGGAGTTTCGAGCAGTACTTC. The encoded protein is CASSLGTSGSFEQYF. This chain joins TRBV28 and TRBJ2-7, with 14 bases matching TRBD2. The CDR3 has 15 residues. The germline CDR1 and CDR2 sequences are MDHEN and SYDVKM. After removal of 2 bases from V and 6 bases from J, the junction contained 3 bases not matched to a gene.

The chain uses TRBV29-1 and TRBJ2-6; D not resolved. Germline V gene sequence: CDR1 SQVTM, CDR2 ANQGSEA. With 2 bases removed from V and 0 bases from J, the gap between germline ends came to 8 bases. This CDR3 is built from 15 residues. The CDR3 spells CSVENLSSGANVLTF. The CDR3, as DNA: TGCAGCGTTGAAAACCTAAGCTCTGGGGCCAACGTCCTGACTTTC.

This chain links TRBV28 with TRBJ1-1; D gene unclear. Trimming cost V 5 bases and J 5 bases, with 9 bases left between them. Per germline, CDR1 MDHEN and CDR2 SYDVKM. The CDR3 runs 12 residues. The CDR3 reads CASSRGGTEAFF. The CDR3 DNA reads TGTGCCAGCAGTCGAGGAGGTACTGAAGCTTTCTTT.